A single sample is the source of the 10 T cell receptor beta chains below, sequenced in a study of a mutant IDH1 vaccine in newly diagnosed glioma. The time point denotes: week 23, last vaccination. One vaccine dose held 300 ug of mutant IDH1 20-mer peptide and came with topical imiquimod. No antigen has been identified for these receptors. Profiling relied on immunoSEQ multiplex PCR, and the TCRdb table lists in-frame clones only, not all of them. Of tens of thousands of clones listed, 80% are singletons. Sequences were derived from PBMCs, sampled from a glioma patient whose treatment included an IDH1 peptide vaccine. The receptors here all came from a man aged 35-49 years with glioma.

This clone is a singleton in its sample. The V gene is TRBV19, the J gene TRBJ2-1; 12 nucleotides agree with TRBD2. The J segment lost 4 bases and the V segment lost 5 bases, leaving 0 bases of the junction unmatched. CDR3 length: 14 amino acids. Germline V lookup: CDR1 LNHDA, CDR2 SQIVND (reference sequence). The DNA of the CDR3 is TGTGCCAGTAGTCTAGCGGGGGGGTACAATGAGCAGTTCTTC. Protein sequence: CASSLAGGYNEQFF.

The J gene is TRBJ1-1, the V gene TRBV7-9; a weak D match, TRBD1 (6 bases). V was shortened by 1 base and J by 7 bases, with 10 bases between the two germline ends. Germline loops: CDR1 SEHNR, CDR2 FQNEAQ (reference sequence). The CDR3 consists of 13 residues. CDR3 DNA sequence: TGTGCCAGCAGCTTAGGGGGGCTGAATGAAGCTTTCTTT. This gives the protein CASSLGGLNEAFF.

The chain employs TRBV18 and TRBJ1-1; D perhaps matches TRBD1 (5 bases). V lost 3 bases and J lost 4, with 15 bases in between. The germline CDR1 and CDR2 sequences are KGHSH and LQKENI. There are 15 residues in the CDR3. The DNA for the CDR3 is TGTGCCAGCTCACCTGGTGCAGGGACTCTCACTGAAGCTTTCTTT. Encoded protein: CASSPGAGTLTEAFF.

The DNA for the CDR3 is TGTGCCAGCAGCTTAGGAAGCAATAATTCACCCCTCCACTTT. Translation: CASSLGSNNSPLHF. J is TRBJ1-6 and V is TRBV7-2; D is ambiguous. Trimming took 1 base from V and 5 from J, leaving 6 bases between them. There are 14 residues in the CDR3. Germline V lookup: CDR1 SGHTA, CDR2 FQGNSA.

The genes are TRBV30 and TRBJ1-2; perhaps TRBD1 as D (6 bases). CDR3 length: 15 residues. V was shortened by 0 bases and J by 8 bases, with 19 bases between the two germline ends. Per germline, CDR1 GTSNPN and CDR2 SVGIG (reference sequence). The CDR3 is CAWSVTLLTGLGYTF. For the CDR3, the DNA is TGTGCCTGGAGTGTTACCCTGCTTACAGGGCTGGGCTACACCTTC.

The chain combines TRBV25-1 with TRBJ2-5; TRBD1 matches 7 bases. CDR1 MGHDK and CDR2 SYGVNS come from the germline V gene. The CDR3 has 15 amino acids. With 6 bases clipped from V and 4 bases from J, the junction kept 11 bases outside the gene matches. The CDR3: CASRAIKGGRETQYF. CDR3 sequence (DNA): TGTGCCAGCAGAGCGATCAAAGGGGGCAGAGAGACCCAGTACTTC.

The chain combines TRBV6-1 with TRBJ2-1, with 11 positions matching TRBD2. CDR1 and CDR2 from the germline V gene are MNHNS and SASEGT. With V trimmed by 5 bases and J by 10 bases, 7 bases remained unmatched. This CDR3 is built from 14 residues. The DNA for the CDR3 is TGTGCCAGCAGTCTGGGACTAGCGGAGTGGGAGCAGTTCTTC. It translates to CASSLGLAEWEQFF.

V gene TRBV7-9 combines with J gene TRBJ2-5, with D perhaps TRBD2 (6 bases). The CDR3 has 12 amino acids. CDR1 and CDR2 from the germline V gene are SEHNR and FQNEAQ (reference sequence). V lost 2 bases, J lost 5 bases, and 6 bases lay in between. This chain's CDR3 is CASSLSGETQYF. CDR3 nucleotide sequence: TGTGCCAGCAGCTTAAGCGGGGAGACCCAGTACTTC.

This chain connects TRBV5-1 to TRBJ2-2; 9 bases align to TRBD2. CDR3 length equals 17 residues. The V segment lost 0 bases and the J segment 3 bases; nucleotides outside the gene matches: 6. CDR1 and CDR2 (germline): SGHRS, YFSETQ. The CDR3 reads CASSLAGRTSDTGELFF. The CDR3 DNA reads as TGCGCCAGCAGCTTGGCCGGGAGGACTAGCGACACCGGGGAGCTGTTTTTT.

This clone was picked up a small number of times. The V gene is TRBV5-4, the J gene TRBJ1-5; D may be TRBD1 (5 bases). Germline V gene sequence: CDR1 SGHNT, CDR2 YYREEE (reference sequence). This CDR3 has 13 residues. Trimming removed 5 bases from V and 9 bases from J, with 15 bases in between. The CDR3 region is CASRRDLGGPQHF. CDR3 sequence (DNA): TGTGCCAGCAGGCGGGACTTGGGAGGGCCCCAGCATTTT.